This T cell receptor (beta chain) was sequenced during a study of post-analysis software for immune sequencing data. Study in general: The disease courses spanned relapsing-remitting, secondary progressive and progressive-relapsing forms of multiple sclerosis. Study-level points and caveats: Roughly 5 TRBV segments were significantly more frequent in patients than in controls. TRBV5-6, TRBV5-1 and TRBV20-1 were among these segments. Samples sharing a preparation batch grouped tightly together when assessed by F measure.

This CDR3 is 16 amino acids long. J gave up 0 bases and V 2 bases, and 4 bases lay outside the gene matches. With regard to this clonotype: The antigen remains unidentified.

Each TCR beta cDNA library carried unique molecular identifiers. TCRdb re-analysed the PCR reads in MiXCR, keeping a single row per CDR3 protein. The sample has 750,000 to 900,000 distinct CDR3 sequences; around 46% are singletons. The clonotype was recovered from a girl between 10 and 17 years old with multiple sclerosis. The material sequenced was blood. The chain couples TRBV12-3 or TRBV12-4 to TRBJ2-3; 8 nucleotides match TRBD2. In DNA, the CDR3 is TGTGCCAGCAGTTTAATGGCTAGCGGGAGCACAGATACGCAGTATTTT. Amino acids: CASSLMASGSTDTQYF.